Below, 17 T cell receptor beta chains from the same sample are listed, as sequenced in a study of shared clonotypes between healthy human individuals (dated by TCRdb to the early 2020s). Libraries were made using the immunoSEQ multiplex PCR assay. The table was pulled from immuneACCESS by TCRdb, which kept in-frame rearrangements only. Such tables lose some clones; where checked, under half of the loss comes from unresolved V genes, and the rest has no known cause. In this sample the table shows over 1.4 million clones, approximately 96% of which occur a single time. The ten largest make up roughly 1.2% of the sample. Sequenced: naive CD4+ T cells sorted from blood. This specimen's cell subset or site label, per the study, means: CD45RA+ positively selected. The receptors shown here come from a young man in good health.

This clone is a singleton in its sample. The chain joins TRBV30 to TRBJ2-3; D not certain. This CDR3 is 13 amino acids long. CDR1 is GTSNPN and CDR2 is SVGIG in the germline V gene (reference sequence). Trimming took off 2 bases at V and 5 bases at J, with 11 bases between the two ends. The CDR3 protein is CAWSTGFGDTQYF. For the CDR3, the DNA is TGTGCCTGGAGTACCGGTTTTGGAGATACGCAGTATTTT.

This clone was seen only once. CDR3 region: CASSFPRGNMNTEAFF. CDR3 in DNA: TGTGCCAGCAGTTTCCCCCGGGGTAACATGAACACTGAAGCTTTCTTT. This sequence joins TRBV28 and TRBJ1-1, with D hard to call. V lost 3 bases and J lost 0, with 14 bases in between. The germline gives CDR1 MDHEN, CDR2 SYDVKM. This CDR3 region has 16 residues.

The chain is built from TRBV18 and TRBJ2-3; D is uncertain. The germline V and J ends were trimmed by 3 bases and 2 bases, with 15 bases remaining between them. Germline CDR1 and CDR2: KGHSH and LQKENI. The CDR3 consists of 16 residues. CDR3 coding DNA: TGTGCCAGCTCACCTAATTTAGCTGGAGCCACAGATACGCAGTATTTT. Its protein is CASSPNLAGATDTQYF.

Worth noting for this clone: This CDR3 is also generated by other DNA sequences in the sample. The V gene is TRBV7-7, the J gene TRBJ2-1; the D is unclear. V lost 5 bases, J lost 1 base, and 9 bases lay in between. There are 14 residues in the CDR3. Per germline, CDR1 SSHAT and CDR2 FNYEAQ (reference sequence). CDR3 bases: TGTGCCAGCAGCCTCGGCGGTTCCTACAATGAGCAGTTCTTC. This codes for CASSLGGSYNEQFF.

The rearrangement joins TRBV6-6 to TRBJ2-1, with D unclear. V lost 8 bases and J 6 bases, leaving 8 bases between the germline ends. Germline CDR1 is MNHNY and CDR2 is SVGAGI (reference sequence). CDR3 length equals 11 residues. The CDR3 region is CASSVSNEQFF. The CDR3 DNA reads TGTGCCAGCTCCGTTTCCAATGAGCAGTTCTTC.

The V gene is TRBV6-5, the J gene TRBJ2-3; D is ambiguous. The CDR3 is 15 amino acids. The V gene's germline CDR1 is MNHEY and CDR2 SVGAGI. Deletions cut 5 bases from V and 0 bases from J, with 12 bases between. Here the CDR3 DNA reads TGTGCCAGCAGTGCGCGGATCTTTAGCACAGATACGCAGTATTTT. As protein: CASSARIFSTDTQYF.

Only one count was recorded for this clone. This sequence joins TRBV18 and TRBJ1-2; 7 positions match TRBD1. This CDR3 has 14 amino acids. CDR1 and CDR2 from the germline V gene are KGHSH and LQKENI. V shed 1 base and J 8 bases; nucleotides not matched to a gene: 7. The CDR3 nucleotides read TGTGCCAGCTCACCACTACAGGGGACAGAAGGCTACACCTTC. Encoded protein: CASSPLQGTEGYTF. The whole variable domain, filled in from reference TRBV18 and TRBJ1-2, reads NAGVMQNPRHLVRRRGQEARLRCSPMKGHSHVYWYRQLPEEGLKFMVYLQKENIIDESGMPKERFSAEFPKEGPSILRIQQVVRGDSAAYFCASSPLQGTEGYTFGSGTRLTVV.

The CDR3 protein is CASSDYTSGANVLTF. CDR3 DNA sequence: TGTGCCAGCAGTGACTACACATCTGGGGCCAACGTCCTGACTTTC. The chain couples TRBV27 to TRBJ2-6, with D perhaps TRBD2 (5 bases). This CDR3 has 15 residues. The V gene lost 5 bases and the J gene lost 1 base, with 9 bases spanning the gap. Germline lookup yields CDR1 MNHEY and CDR2 SMNVEV (reference sequence). Full variable domain (rest looked up from reference TRBV27 and TRBJ2-6): EAQVTQNPRYLITVTGKKLTVTCSQNMNHEYMSWYRQDPGLGLRQIYYSMNVEVTDKGDVPEGYKVSRKEKRNFPLILESPSPNQTSLYFCASSDYTSGANVLTFGAGSRLTVL.

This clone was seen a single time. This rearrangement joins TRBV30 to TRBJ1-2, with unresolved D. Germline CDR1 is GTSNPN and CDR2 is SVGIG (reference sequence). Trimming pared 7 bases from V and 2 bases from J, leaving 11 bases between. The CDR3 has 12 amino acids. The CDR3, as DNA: TGTGCCTTTGGCCCGGTGAACTATGGCTACACCTTC. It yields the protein CAFGPVNYGYTF.

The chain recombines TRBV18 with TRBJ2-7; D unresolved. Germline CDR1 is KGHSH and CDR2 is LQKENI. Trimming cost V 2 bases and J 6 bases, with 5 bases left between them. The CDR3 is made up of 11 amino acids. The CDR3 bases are TGTGCCAGCTCACCAAATTTCGAGCAGTACTTC. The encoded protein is CASSPNFEQYF.

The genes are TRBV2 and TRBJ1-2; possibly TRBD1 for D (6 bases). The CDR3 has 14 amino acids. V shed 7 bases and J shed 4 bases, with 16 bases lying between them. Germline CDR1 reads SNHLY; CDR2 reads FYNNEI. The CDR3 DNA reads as TGTGCCAGCACTAAGAGGACAGTTAGCTATGGCTACACCTTC. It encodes CASTKRTVSYGYTF.

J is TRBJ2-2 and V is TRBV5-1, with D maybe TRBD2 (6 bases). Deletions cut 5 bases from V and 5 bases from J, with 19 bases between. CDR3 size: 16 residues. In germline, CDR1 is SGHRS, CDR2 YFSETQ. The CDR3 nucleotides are TGCGCCAGCAGTAAAGAAAGGGGAGGCAGTACCGGGGAGCTGTTTTTT. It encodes CASSKERGGSTGELFF.

The CDR3 loop reads CASTATGSYIQPQHF. The CDR3 DNA follows: TGTGCCAGCACTGCAACCGGGAGCTATATCCAGCCCCAGCATTTT. The V call is TRBV28, the J call TRBJ1-5; D unresolved. With 7 bases removed from V and 7 bases from J, the gap between germline ends came to 20 bases. From germline, CDR1 is MDHEN and CDR2 SYDVKM. CDR3 length equals 15 residues.

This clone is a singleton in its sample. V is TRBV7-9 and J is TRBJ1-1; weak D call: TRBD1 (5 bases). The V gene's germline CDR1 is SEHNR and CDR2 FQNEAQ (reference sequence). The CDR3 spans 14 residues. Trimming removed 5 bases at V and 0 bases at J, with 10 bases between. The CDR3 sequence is CASSGGRVNTEAFF. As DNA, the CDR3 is TGTGCCAGCAGCGGGGGACGGGTGAACACTGAAGCTTTCTTT.

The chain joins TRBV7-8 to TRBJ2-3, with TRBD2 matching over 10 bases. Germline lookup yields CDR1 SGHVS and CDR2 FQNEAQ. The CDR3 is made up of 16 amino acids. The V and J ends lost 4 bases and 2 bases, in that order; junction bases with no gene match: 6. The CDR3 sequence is CASSSISGRLTDTQYF. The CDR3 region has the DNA TGTGCCAGCAGCTCCATTAGCGGGAGGCTCACAGATACGCAGTATTTT.

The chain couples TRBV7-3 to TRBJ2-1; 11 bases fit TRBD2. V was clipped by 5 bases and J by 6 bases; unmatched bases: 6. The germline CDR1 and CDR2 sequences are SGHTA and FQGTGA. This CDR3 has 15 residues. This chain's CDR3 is CASSRPGLAANEQFF. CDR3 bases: TGTGCCAGCAGCAGACCGGGACTAGCGGCCAATGAGCAGTTCTTC.

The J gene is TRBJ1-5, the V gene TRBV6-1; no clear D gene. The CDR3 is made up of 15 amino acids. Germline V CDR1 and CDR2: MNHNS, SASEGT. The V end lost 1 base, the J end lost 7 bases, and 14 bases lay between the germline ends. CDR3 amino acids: CASSEGRTVVQPQHF. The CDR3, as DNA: TGTGCCAGCAGTGAAGGAAGGACTGTAGTGCAGCCCCAGCATTTT.